Below, one T cell receptor (beta chain) is given with its context. Its antigen is undetermined. The data are from a study of cytomegalovirus exposure and HLA in healthy donors. Study summary: An analysis done earlier identified 100 million to 140 million unique TCR beta sequences from about 179 million T cells. Findings of the study overall: What TCR beta sequences reportedly achieved was accurate prediction of HLA-A and HLA-B alleles in most subjects.

PCR amplification relied on 60 Vbeta primers (plus 13 Jbeta primers). The assay was immunoSEQ multiplex PCR, and TCRdb's table has in-frame clones only and misses some. The table shows 150,000 to 200,000 clones, with about four fifths occurring only once. This CDR3 spans 13 amino acids. J gave up 11 bases and V 5 bases, and 8 bases lay outside the gene matches. Germline V gene data show CDR1 as SEHNR and CDR2 as FQNEAQ (reference sequence). Sequenced input: PBMCs. The TCR comes from a man in his forties or fifties in good health and CMV-seropositive. The chain is built from TRBV7-9 and TRBJ2-1, with 8 bases that match TRBD2. CDR3 sequence: CASSKTSGGKQFF. The CDR3 DNA follows: TGTGCCAGCAGCAAAACGAGCGGGGGCAAGCAGTTCTTC.